Each of the 2 T cell receptor beta chains below was sequenced from the same sample in a study of cytomegalovirus exposure and HLA in healthy donors. Both 60 Vbeta primers and 13 Jbeta primers went into the PCR. The data were produced by immunoSEQ multiplex PCR, yet TCRdb's version contains in-frame clones alone and is incomplete. This sample has under 55,000 clones, with roughly 80% found just once. The sample taken for sequencing was PBMCs. The source of these receptors is a man aged 25-45 years in good health and CMV-seropositive.

This clone turned up a few times. J is TRBJ1-4 and V is TRBV4-1; D is ambiguous. CDR3 size: 17 residues. The germline V gene has CDR1 MGHRA and CDR2 YSYEKL. The ends were cut back, 2 bases at V and 0 bases at J, with 13 bases in the middle. DNA of the CDR3: TGCGCCAGCAGCCAACCCCCTTTAAGCTCAACTAATGAAAAACTGTTTTTT. This sequence encodes CASSQPPLSSTNEKLFF.

The rearrangement links TRBV7-9 to TRBJ2-5, with TRBD2 matching over 7 bases. V was pared by 2 bases and J by 4 bases, with 7 bases of the junction left unmatched. CDR1 and CDR2 (germline): SEHNR, FQNEAQ (reference sequence). The CDR3 is made up of 15 amino acids. The CDR3 nucleotides are TGTGCCAGCAGCTTATATCTCGGGGGGTTAGAGACCCAGTACTTC. It encodes CASSLYLGGLETQYF.